This T cell receptor beta chain originates from a study of blood T cell repertoires in COVID-19. Study background: Samples came from the United States, Italy and Spain, spanning acute and convalescent COVID-19.

Original processing methods: Nucleated cell counts were estimated from reference gene primer amplification. Data came from immunoSEQ multiplex PCR; TCRdb stores just in-frame clones and leaves some out. The V and J calls and clone size were taken over from that table, and D and trimming were inferred from the DNA. The data contain just over 60,000 clones, less than 85% of them seen just once; the ten biggest clones take up over 15%. Trimming took 0 bases from V and 4 from J, leaving 16 bases between them. The CDR3 totals 17 residues. From germline, CDR1 is MGHRA and CDR2 YSYEKL. The sequenced sample consisted of peripheral blood. The rearrangement uses TRBV4-1 and TRBJ2-1, with D possibly being TRBD2 (6 bases). The source of this sequence is a man in his sixties with acute or convalescent COVID-19. CDR3 in DNA: TGCGCCAGCAGCCAAGAAGGAGGAAGCGGGTGGTACAATGAGCAGTTCTTC. This gives the protein CASSQEGGSGWYNEQFF.